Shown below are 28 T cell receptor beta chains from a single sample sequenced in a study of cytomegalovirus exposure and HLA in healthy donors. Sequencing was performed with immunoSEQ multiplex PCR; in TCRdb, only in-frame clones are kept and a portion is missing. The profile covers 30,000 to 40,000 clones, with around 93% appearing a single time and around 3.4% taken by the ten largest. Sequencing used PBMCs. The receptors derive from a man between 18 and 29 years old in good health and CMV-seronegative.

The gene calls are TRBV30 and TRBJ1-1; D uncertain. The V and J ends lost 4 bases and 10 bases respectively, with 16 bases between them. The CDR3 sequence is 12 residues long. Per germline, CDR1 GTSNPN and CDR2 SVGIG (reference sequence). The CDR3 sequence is CAWKARKARAFF. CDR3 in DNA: TGTGCCTGGAAAGCGCGGAAGGCAAGAGCTTTCTTT.

The CDR3 here is CSVEPRGQGCNQPQHF. The CDR3 coding sequence is TGCAGCGTTGAACCCAGAGGGCAGGGGTGCAATCAGCCCCAGCATTTT. The chain carries TRBV29-1 and TRBJ1-5, with D maybe TRBD1 (6 bases). Germline V gene data show CDR1 as SQVTM and CDR2 as ANQGSEA. CDR3 length: 16 amino acids. Trimming shortened V by 2 bases and J by 2 bases, and 16 bases separated the two germline ends.

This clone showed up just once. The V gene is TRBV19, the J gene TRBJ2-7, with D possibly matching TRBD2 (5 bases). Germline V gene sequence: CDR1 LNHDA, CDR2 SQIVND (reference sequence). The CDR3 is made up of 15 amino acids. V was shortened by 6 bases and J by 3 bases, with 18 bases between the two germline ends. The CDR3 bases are TGTGCCAGTAGCACCCGCTCTAGAGGGTTCTACGAGCAGTACTTC. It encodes CASSTRSRGFYEQYF.

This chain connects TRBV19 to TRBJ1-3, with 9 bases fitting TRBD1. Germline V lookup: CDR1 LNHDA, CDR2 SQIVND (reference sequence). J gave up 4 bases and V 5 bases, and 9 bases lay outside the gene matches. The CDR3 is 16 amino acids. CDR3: CASSFRDRVDGNTIYF. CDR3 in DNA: TGTGCCAGTAGTTTCCGGGACAGGGTAGACGGAAACACCATATATTTT. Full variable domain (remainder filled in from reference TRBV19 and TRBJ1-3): DGGITQSPKYLFRKEGQNVTLSCEQNLNHDAMYWYRQDPGQGLRLIYYSQIVNDFQKGDIAEGYSVSREKKESFPLTVTSAQKNPTAFYLCASSFRDRVDGNTIYFGEGSWLTVV.

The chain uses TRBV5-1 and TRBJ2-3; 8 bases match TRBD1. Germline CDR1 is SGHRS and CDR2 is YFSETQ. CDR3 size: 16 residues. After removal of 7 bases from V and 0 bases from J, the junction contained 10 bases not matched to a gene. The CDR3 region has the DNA TGCGCCAGCGGGATAACAGGGGGGTCTAGCACAGATACGCAGTATTTT. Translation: CASGITGGSSTDTQYF.

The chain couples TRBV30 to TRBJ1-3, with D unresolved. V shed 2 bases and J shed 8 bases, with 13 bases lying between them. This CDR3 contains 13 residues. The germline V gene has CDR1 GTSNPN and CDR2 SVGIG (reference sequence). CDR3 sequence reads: CAWSPGRGDTIYF. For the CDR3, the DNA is TGTGCCTGGAGTCCCGGACGGGGTGACACCATATATTTT. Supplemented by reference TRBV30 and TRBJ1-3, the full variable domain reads SQTIHQWPATLVQPVGSPLSLECTVEGTSNPNLYWYRQAAGRGLQLLFYSVGIGQISSEVPQNLSASRPQDRQFILSSKKLLLSDSGFYLCAWSPGRGDTIYFGEGSWLTVV.

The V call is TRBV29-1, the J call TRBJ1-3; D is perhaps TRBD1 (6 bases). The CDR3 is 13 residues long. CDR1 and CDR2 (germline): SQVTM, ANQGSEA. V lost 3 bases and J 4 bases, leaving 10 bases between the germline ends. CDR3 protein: CSVEGALGNTIYF. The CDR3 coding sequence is TGCAGCGTTGAGGGGGCTCTCGGAAACACCATATATTTT.

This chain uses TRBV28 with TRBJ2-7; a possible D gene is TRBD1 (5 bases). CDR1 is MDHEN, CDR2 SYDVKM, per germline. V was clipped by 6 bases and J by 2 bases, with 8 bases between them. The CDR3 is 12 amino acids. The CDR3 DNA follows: TGTGCCAGCAGGAAGGGGACCTACGAGCAGTACTTC. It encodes CASRKGTYEQYF.

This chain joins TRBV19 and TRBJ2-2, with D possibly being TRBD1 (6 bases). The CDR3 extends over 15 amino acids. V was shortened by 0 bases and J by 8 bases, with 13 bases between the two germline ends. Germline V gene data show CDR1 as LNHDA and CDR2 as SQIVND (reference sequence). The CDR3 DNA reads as TGTGCCAGTAGTATAGATCATACGGGACAAGGGGAGCTGTTTTTT. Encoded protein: CASSIDHTGQGELFF. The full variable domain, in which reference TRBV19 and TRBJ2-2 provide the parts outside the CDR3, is DGGITQSPKYLFRKEGQNVTLSCEQNLNHDAMYWYRQDPGQGLRLIYYSQIVNDFQKGDIAEGYSVSREKKESFPLTVTSAQKNPTAFYLCASSIDHTGQGELFFGEGSRLTVL.

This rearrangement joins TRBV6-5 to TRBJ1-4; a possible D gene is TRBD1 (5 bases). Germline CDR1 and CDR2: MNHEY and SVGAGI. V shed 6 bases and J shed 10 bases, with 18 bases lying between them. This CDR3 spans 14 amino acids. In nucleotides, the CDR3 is TGTGCCAGCAGCTTAGGACATTCCAAGGGAAAACTGTTTTTT. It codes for CASSLGHSKGKLFF.

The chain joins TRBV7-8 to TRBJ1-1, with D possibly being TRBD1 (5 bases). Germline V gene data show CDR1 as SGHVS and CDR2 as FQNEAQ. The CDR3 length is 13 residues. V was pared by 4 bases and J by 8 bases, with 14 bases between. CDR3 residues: CASSSSEDIEAFF. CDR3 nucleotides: TGTGCCAGCAGCTCATCAGAGGACATCGAAGCTTTCTTT.

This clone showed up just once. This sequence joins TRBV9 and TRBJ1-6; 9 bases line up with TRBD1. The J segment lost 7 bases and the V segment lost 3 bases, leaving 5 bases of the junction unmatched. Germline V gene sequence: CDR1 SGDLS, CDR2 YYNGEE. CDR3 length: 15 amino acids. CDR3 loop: CASSDPGTGNSPLHF. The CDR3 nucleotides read TGTGCCAGCAGCGACCCCGGGACAGGGAATTCACCCCTCCACTTT.

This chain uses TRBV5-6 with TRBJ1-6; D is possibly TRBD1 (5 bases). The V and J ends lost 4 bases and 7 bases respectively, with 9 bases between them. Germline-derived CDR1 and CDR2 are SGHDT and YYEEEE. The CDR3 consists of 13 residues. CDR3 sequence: CASSADRNSPLHF. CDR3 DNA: TGTGCCAGCAGCGCCGACAGAAATTCACCCCTCCACTTT.

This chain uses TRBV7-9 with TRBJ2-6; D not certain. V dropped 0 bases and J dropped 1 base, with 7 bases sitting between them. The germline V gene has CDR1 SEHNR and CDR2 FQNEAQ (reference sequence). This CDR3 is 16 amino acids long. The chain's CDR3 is CASSLAQESGANVLTF. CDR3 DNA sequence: TGTGCCAGCAGCTTAGCTCAGGAATCTGGGGCCAACGTCCTGACTTTC.

In DNA form, the CDR3 reads TGTGCCAGCGGCGGCCCTTCATACGAGCAGTACTTC. Amino acids: CASGGPSYEQYF. The V and J genes are TRBV6-5 and TRBJ2-7; D remains ambiguous. The CDR3 length is 12 residues. The germline V gene has CDR1 MNHEY and CDR2 SVGAGI. Trimming cost V 8 bases and J 4 bases, with 12 bases left between them.

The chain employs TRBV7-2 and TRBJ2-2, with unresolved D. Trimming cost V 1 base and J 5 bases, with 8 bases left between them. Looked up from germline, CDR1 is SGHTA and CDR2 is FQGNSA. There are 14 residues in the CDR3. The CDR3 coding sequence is TGTGCCAGCAGCTTAGATGTGTCTACCGGGGAGCTGTTTTTT. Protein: CASSLDVSTGELFF. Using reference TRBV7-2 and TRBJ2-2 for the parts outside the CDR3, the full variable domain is GAGVSQSPSNKVTEKGKDVELRCDPISGHTALYWYRQSLGQGLEFLIYFQGNSAPDKSGLPSDRFSAERTGGSVSTLTIQRTQQEDSAVYLCASSLDVSTGELFFGEGSRLTVL.

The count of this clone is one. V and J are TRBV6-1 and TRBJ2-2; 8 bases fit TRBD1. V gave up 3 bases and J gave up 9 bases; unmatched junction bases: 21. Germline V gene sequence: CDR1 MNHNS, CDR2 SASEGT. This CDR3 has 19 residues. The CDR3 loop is CASSDPTVKGQGASRELFF. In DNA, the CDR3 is TGTGCCAGCAGTGACCCCACAGTAAAGGGGCAGGGGGCGAGTAGGGAGCTGTTTTTT.

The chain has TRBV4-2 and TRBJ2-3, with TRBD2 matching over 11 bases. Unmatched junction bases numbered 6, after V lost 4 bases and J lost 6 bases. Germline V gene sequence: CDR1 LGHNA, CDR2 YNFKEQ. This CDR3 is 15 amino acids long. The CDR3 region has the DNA TGTGCCAGCAGCCTAGCGGGGGGGCAGTCGGATACGCAGTATTTT. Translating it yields CASSLAGGQSDTQYF.

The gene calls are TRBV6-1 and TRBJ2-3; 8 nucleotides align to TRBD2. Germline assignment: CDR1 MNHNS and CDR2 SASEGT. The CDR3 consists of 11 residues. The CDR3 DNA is TGTGGTACAGCGGGAGAGGATACGCAGTATTTT. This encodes CGTAGEDTQYF.

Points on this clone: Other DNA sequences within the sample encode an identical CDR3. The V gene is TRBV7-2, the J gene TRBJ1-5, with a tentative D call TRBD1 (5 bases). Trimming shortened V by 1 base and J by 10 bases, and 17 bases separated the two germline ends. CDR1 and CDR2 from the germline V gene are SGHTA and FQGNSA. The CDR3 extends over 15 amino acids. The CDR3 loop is CASSLESRAGQPQHF. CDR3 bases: TGTGCCAGCAGCTTAGAGTCCAGGGCCGGTCAACCCCAGCATTTT.

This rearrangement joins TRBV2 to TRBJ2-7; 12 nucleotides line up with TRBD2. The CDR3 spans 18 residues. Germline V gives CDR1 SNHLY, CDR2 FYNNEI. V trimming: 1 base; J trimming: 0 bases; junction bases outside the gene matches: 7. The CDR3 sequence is CASSEGLAGALSSYEQYF. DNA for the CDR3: TGTGCCAGCAGTGAAGGACTAGCGGGGGCCTTAAGCTCCTACGAGCAGTACTTC.

DNA for the CDR3: TGTGCCAGCAGCCTTCTCGACCTGGGAGCTGTCGACTATGGCTACACCTTC. Protein: CASSLLDLGAVDYGYTF. This sequence joins TRBV28 and TRBJ1-2; D is unresolved. The CDR3 has 17 residues. Trimming left V 6 bases short and J 3 bases short, with 23 bases between. The V gene's germline CDR1 is MDHEN and CDR2 SYDVKM.

This chain's CDR3 is CASSVGIGWGGDTQYF. In DNA form, the CDR3 reads TGTGCCAGCAGCGTAGGGATCGGATGGGGGGGAGATACGCAGTATTTT. The chain has TRBV9 and TRBJ2-3; TRBD2 agrees at 7 bases. The CDR3 consists of 16 residues. CDR1 is SGDLS and CDR2 is YYNGEE in the germline V gene. J lost 5 bases, V lost 0 bases, and 9 bases had no gene match.

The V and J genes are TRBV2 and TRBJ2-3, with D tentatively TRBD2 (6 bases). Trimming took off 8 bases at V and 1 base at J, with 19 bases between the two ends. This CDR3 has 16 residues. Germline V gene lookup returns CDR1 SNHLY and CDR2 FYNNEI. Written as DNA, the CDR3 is TGTGCCAGCCGAGGGCCCGGGGGTACCGGCACAGATACGCAGTATTTT. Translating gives CASRGPGGTGTDTQYF.

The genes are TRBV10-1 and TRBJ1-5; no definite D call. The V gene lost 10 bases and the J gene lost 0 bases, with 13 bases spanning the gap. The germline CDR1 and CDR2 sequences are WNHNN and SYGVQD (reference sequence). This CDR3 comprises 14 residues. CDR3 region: CATQALTSNQPQHF. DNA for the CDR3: TGCGCCACCCAGGCTCTCACTAGCAATCAGCCCCAGCATTTT.

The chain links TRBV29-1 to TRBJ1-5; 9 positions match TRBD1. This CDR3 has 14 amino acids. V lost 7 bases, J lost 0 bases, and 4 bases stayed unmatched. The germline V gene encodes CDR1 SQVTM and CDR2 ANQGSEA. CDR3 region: CSARQGDSNQPQHF. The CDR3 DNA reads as TGCAGCGCCAGACAGGGGGATAGCAATCAGCCCCAGCATTTT.

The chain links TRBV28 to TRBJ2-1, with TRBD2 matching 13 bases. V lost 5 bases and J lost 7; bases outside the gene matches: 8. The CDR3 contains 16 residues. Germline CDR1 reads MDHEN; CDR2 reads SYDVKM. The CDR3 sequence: CASSPLTSGGNNEQFF. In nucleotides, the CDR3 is TGTGCCAGCAGTCCCCTGACTAGCGGGGGGAATAATGAGCAGTTCTTC.

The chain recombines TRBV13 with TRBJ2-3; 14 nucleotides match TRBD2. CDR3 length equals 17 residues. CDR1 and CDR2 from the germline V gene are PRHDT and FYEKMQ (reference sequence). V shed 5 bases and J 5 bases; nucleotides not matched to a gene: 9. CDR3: CASSPRTSGGRGDTQYF. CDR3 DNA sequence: TGTGCCAGCAGCCCTCGGACTAGCGGGGGGCGCGGAGATACGCAGTATTTT.